Listed here is a single TCR beta chain. Its cognate antigen has yet to be identified. Base qualities were left out, and no much larger clone turns up one base away. TCRbeta CDR3 regions were amplified from genomic DNA using the immunoSEQ Assay, a bias-controlled multiplex PCR. The original pipeline was this. Nucleated cell counts per sample were estimated from amplification of reference gene primers within the assay. To quantify the absolute abundance of each unique TCRbeta CDR3 rearrangement, sequence reads were collapsed and filtered. For each sample, productive Simpson clonality was calculated by taking the square root of Simpson's diversity index across productive rearrangements. TCRdb limited this immuneACCESS table to in-frame rearrangements with V and J called. A share of clones is missing; checked studies link under half to unresolved V genes, and the rest is unexplained. That table gives V, J and clone size, and the DNA gave D and trimming. The sample includes about 260,000 clones, with under 90% observed a single time. The top ten hold 9.4% of the sample.

This record belongs to a study of blood T cell repertoires in COVID-19 (dated by TCRdb to the early 2020s). As for the study more broadly: Samples covering the acute and convalescent phases of COVID-19 were provided by collaborators in the United States, Italy and Spain. The material from the prospective study consisted of cDNA or gDNA derived from T cells, B-cell-depleted T cells, or PBMCs. The dataset comprised deeply sampled blood TCRbeta repertoires from subjects exposed to, actively infected with, or recovered from COVID-19. A freely available public database, intended as a resource for researchers studying the immune response to SARS-CoV-2, is where the repertoires were released. The samples were drawn from two sources: the first 160 participants of the ongoing ImmuneRACE study, and 1,200 or so subjects contributed by 6 global collaborators. A de-identified subject ID, COVID-19 status, age in years and sex were almost always included in the sample metadata. Where available, HLA class I and class II types were taken from metadata supplied by the sample provider and were not determined by assay-based typing.

V lost 4 bases and J lost 6 bases, and the count of bases not matched to a germline gene is 11. Looking up the germline V gene yields CDR1 SGHRS and CDR2 YFSETQ. The CDR3 runs 16 amino acids, cysteine and phenylalanine included. Only the CDR3 DNA stays, 48 bases, in frame from base 1. The full study reports these points: The amount of clinical and demographic metadata varied by source and participant and was provided uncurated.

A second Seattle source provided samples from volunteer blood donors who had recovered from COVID-19. Whole blood was collected in K2EDTA tubes by collaborating institutions according to the institutions' own protocols. For TCRbeta analysis, collaborator samples were shipped as frozen whole blood, as isolated PBMCs, or as DNA extracted from either sample type. The sequence is built from TRBV5-1 and TRBJ1-4, and TRBD1 matches 8 of the central bases. Sequenced sample: peripheral blood. This clonotype was sampled from a woman aged 50 to 60 who had recovered from COVID-19. Here the CDR3 is given as CASSLTRTGGDEKLFF. In nucleotide form, the sequence is TGCGCCAGCAGCCTGACCCGAACAGGGGGGGATGAAAAACTGTTTTTT.